This T cell receptor beta chain was identified in a study of blood T cell repertoires in COVID-19. In the study overall: The analysed material was cDNA or gDNA that came from T cells, B-cell-depleted T cells, or PBMCs.

Seattle patient enrollment occurred during active infection, with longitudinal follow-up thereafter. Per the germline V gene, CDR1 is SGHTS and CDR2 is YDEGEE. The V end lost 1 base, the J end lost 8 bases, and 18 bases lay between the germline ends. This CDR3 spans 16 amino acids. Sequenced by immunoSEQ multiplex PCR; TCRdb stores in-frame clones only, minus some. The sample lists under 200,000 clones; over 80% were seen once. The chain carries TRBV5-8 and TRBJ2-2; D is possibly TRBD1 (6 bases). The specimen sequenced was peripheral blood. The TCR originated in a woman in her sixties or seventies with COVID-19, enrolled during active disease. As DNA, the CDR3 is TGTGCCAGCAGCTTGACCGGACGGACAGTGAATGGGGAGCTGTTTTTT. This encodes CASSLTGRTVNGELFF.